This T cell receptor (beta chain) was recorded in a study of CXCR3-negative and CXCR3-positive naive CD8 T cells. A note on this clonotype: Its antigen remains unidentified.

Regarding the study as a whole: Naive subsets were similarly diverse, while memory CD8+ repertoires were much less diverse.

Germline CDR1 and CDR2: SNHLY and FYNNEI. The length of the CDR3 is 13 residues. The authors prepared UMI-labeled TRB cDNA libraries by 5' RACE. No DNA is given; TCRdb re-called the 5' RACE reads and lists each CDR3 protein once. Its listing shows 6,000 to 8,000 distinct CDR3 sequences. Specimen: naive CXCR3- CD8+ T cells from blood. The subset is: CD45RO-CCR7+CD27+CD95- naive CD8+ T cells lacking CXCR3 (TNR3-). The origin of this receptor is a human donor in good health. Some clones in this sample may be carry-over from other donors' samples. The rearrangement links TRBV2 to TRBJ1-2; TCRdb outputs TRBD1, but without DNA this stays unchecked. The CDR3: CASLDRGPYGYTF.